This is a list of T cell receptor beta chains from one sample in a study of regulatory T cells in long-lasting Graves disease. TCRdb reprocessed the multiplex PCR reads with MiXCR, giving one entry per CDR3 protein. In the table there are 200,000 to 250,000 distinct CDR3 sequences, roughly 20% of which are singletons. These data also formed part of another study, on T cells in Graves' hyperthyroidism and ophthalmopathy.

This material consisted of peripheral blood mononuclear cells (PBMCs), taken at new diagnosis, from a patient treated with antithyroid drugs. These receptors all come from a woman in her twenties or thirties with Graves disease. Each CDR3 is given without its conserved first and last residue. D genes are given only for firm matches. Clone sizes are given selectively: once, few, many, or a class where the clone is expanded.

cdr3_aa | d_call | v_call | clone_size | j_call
ASSEAPGRVEQPQH | . | TRBV6-1 | many | TRBJ1-5
ATSRDRGAETQY | . | TRBV15 | . | TRBJ2-5
ASSLGLAGEQETQY | TRBD2 | TRBV11-3 | . | TRBJ2-5
ASIFGGRGEAF | . | TRBV19 | many | TRBJ1-1
ASSLGQGWANTEAF | TRBD1 | TRBV9 | many | TRBJ1-1
ASSPPKGEAF | . | TRBV18 | many | TRBJ1-1
ASSGSTSGSYEQY | TRBD2 | TRBV5-1 | few | TRBJ2-7
ASRDGTLNQNYGYT | . | TRBV28 | . | TRBJ1-2
SARGGHSRGGLRSYEQY | . | TRBV20-1 | . | TRBJ2-7
ASSEPRDPANYGYT | . | TRBV2 | many | TRBJ1-2
SVEGPYGYT | . | TRBV29-1 | many | TRBJ1-2
ASSRDHSTDTQY | . | TRBV25-1 | . | TRBJ2-3
ASSPEDFTDTQY | . | TRBV7-9 | many | TRBJ2-3
ASSLGSGGLTDTQY | TRBD2 | TRBV7-6 | many | TRBJ2-3
ASSWKRGTGNIQY | . | TRBV7-3 | few | TRBJ2-4
ASSFPGVAGIQETQY | TRBD2 | TRBV5-4 | few | TRBJ2-5
ASSFSSGRPETQY | TRBD2 | TRBV12-3/TRBV12-4 | . | TRBJ2-5
ASRQGEGQPQH | TRBD1 | TRBV6-1 | few | TRBJ1-5
SARDIGGGYEQY | . | TRBV20-1 | few | TRBJ2-7
ASSASPMDRMNTEAF | . | TRBV12-3/TRBV12-4 | few | TRBJ1-1
ATSSVTSGYSDTQY | TRBD2 | TRBV15 | many | TRBJ2-3
ASSLKDQYKTYEQY | . | TRBV5-5 | few | TRBJ2-7
ASSFHPSQSLNTEAF | . | TRBV27 | . | TRBJ1-1
ASSVQVLETQY | . | TRBV7-2 | . | TRBJ2-5
ASSSSSGSSTDTQY | TRBD2 | TRBV6-9 | . | TRBJ2-3
ASSLGGPQQPQH | . | TRBV7-9 | many | TRBJ1-5
ASSLPGRSNQPQH | . | TRBV7-2 | many | TRBJ1-5
ATSDSRGRQDTQY | TRBD1 | TRBV24-1 | many | TRBJ2-3
ASSFGGSGNTEAF | . | TRBV5-1 | . | TRBJ1-1
ASRPKGTRGNEQF | TRBD2 | TRBV7-2 | many | TRBJ2-1
ASSIGQGKNIQY | TRBD1 | TRBV19 | . | TRBJ2-4
ASSFQGPQH | . | TRBV7-9 | . | TRBJ1-5
ASSLMAGTGVEQY | TRBD1 | TRBV12-3/TRBV12-4 | . | TRBJ2-7
ASSIVGGGGEQF | . | TRBV19 | . | TRBJ2-1
ASSGISGIPYNEQF | TRBD2 | TRBV7-3 | many | TRBJ2-1
ASSYGQGAESGNTIY | TRBD1 | TRBV6-5 | . | TRBJ1-3
ASSPEGGNEKLF | . | TRBV18 | many | TRBJ1-4
ASSLTGAANTGELF | . | TRBV5-1 | many | TRBJ2-2
ASNPQGQGGEKLF | TRBD1 | TRBV2 | . | TRBJ1-4
ASSPQGAAWTDTQY | TRBD1 | TRBV11-2 | many | TRBJ2-3
ASSQPSTGGGEQY | TRBD1 | TRBV4-1 | few | TRBJ2-7
ASSSGQSQETQY | . | TRBV19 | many | TRBJ2-5
ASTHREDTQY | . | TRBV7-9 | few | TRBJ2-3
ASSPYRNGGEAF | . | TRBV7-2 | . | TRBJ1-1
ASSLWGGPRETQY | TRBD2 | TRBV12-3/TRBV12-4 | . | TRBJ2-5